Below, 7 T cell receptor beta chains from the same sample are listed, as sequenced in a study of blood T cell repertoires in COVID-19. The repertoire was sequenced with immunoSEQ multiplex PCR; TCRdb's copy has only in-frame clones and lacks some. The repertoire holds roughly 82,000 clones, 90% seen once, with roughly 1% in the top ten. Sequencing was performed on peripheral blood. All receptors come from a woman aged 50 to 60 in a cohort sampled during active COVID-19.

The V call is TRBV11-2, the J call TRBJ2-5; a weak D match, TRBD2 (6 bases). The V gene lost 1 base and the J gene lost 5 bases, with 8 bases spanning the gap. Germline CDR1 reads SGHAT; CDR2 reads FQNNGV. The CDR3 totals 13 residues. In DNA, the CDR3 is TGTGCCAGCAGCTTAGGGGGGGTGGAGACCCAGTACTTC. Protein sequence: CASSLGGVETQYF.

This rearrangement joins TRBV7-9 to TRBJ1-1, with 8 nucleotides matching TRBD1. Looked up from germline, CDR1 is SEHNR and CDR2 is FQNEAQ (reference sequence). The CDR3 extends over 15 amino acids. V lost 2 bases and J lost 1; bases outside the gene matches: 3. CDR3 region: CASSLRTGTNTEAFF. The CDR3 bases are TGTGCCAGCAGCTTACGGACAGGGACGAACACTGAAGCTTTCTTT.

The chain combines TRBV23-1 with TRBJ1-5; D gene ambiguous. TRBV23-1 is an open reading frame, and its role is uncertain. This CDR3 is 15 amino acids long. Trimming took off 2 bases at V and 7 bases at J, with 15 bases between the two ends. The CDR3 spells CASSQERRGKQPQHF. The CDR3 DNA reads TGCGCCAGCAGTCAAGAGAGGAGAGGGAAGCAGCCCCAGCATTTT.

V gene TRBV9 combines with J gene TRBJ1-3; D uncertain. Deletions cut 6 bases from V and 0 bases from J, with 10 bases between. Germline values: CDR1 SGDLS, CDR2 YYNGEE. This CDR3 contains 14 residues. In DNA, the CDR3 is TGTGCCAGCACCGCGGGAGGCTCTGGAAACACCATATATTTT. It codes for CASTAGGSGNTIYF.

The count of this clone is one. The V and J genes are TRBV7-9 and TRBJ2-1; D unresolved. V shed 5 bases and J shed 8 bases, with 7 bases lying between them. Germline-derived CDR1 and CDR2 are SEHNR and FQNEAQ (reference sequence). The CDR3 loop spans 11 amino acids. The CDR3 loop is CASSTKDEQFF. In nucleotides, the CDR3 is TGTGCCAGCAGCACTAAAGATGAGCAGTTCTTC. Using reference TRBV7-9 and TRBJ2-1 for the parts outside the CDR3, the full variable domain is DTGVSQNPRHKITKRGQNVTFRCDPISEHNRLYWYRQTLGQGPEFLTYFQNEAQLEKSRLLSDRFSAERPKGSFSTLEIQRTEQGDSAMYLCASSTKDEQFFGPGTRLTVL.

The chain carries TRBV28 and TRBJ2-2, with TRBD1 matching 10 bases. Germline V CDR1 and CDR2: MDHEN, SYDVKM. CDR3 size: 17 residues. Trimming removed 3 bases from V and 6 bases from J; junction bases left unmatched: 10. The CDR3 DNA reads TGTGCCAGCAGTTTTCCACTCGGACAGGGGGGTGCCGGGGAGCTGTTTTTT. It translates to CASSFPLGQGGAGELFF.

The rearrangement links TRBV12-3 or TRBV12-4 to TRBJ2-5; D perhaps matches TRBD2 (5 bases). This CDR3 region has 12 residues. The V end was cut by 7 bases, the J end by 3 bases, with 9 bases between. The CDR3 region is CASTPGEETQYF. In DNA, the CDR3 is TGTGCCAGCACCCCCGGGGAAGAGACCCAGTACTTC.